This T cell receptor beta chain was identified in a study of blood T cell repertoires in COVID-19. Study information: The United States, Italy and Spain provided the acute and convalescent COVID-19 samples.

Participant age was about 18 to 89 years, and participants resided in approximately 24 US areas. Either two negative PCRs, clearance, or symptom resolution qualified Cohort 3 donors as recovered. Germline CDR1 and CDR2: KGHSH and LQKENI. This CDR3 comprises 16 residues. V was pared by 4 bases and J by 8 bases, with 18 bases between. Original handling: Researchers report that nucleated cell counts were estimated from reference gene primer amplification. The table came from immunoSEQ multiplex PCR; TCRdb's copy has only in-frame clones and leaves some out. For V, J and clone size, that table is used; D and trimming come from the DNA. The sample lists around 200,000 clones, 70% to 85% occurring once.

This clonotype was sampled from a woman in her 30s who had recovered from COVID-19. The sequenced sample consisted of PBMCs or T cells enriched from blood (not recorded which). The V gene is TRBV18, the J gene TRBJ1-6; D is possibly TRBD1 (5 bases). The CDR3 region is CASSRVRTTKDSPLHF. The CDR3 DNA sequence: TGTGCCAGCTCACGTGTCCGGACAACAAAGGATTCACCCCTCCACTTT.